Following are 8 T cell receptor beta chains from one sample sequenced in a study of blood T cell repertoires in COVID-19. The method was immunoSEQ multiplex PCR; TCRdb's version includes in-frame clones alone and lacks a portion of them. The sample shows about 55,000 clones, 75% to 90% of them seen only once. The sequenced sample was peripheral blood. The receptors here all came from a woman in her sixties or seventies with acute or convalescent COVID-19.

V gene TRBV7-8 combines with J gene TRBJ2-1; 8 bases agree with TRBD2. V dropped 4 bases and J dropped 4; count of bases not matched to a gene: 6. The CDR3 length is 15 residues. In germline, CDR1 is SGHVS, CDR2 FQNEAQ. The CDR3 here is CASSSTGGLYNEQFF. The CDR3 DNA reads TGTGCCAGCAGCTCTACGGGGGGGCTTTACAATGAGCAGTTCTTC.

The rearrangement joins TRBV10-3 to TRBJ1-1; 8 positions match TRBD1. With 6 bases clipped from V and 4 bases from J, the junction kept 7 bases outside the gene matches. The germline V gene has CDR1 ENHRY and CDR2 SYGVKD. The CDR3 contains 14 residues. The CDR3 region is CAIRKQGVGTEAFF. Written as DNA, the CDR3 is TGTGCCATCAGAAAACAGGGGGTAGGCACTGAAGCTTTCTTT.

The DNA for the CDR3 is TGTGCCAGCAGCTTGGCTGGCTTGGGCAGACATTATGGCTACACCTTC. This translates into CASSLAGLGRHYGYTF. This rearrangement joins TRBV5-6 to TRBJ1-2, with D unresolved. The CDR3 is 16 residues long. Germline assignment: CDR1 SGHDT and CDR2 YYEEEE. Trimming pared 0 bases from V and 5 bases from J, leaving 17 bases between.

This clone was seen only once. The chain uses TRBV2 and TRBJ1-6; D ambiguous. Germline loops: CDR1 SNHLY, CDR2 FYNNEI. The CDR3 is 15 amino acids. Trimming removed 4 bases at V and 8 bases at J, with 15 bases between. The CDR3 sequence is CASSVRVGRDSPLHF. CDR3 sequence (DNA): TGTGCCAGCAGTGTTCGGGTAGGGAGAGATTCACCCCTCCACTTT.

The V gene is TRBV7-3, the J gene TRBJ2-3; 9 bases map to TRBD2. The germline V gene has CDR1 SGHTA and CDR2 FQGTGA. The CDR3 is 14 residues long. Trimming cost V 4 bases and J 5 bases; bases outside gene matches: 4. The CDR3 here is CASSSVAGVDTQYF. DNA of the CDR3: TGTGCCAGCAGCTCGGTAGCGGGAGTAGATACGCAGTATTTT. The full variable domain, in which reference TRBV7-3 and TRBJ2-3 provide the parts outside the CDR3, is GAGVSQTPSNKVTEKGKYVELRCDPISGHTALYWYRQSLGQGPEFLIYFQGTGAADDSGLPNDRFFAVRPEGSVSTLKIQRTERGDSAVYLCASSSVAGVDTQYFGPGTRLTVL.

CDR3 protein: CASSLRGAGLSTDTQYF. The CDR3 nucleotides are TGCGCCAGCAGCTTGCGAGGTGCGGGGTTAAGCACAGATACGCAGTATTTT. V usage is TRBV5-1 and J usage is TRBJ2-3, with a possible D match to TRBD2 (6 bases). V was pared by 1 base and J by 0 bases, with 15 bases between. Germline V gene sequence: CDR1 SGHRS, CDR2 YFSETQ. The CDR3 is made up of 17 amino acids.

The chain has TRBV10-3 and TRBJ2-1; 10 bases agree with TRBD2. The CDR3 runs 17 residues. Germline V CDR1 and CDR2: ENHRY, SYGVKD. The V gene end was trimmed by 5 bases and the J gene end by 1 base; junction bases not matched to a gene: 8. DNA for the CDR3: TGTGCCATCAGTAGCAGCGCTAGCGGGAGTTCCTACAATGAGCAGTTCTTC. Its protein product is CAISSSASGSSYNEQFF.

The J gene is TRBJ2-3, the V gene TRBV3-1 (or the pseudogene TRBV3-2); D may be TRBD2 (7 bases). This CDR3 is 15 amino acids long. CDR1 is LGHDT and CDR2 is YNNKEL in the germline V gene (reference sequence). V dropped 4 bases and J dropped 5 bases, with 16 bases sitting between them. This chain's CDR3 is CASSPLGGGGDTQYF. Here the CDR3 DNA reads TGTGCCAGCAGCCCGTTAGGGGGGGGTGGAGATACGCAGTATTTT.